This TCR beta chain was observed in a study of T cell changes during pregnancy in multiple sclerosis. TCRdb's copy holds only in-frame clones and misses some; the assay was immunoSEQ multiplex PCR. The table records roughly 23,000 clones, roughly 90% of them present only once. Germline V gene sequence: CDR1 SNHLY, CDR2 FYNNEI. The CDR3 has 15 residues. The trim removed 4 bases at V and 5 bases at J, leaving 4 bases unmatched. This receptor was obtained from a female donor with multiple sclerosis, enrolled in a pregnancy study. The V and J genes are TRBV2 and TRBJ1-4, with TRBD1 matching over 10 bases. The sample here was CD8+ T cells from peripheral blood mononuclear cells, taken in the first trimester of pregnancy. The CDR3 nucleotides read TGTGCCAGCAGTGCGGGACAGGGGAACAATGAAAAACTGTTTTTT. Protein: CASSAGQGNNEKLFF.